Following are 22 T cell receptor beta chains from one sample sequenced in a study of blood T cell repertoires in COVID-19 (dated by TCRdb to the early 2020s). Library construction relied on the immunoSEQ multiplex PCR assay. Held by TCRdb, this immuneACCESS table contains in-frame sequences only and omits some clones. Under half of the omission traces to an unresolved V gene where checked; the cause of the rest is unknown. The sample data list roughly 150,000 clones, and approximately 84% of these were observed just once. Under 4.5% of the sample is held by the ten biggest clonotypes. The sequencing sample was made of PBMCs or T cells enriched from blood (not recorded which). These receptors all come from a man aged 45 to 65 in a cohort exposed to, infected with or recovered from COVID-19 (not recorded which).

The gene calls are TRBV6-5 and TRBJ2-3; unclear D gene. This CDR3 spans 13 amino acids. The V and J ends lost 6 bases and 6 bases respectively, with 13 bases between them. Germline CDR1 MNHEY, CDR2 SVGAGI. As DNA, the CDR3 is TGTGCCAGCAGAGCCCGGGTCACCGATACGCAGTATTTT. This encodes CASRARVTDTQYF.

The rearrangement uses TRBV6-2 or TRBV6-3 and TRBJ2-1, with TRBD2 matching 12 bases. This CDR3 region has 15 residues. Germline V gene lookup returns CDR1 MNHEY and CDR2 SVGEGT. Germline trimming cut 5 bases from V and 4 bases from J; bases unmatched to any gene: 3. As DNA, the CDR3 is TGTGCCAGCAGTCACGGACTAGCGGGGTACAATGAGCAGTTCTTC. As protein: CASSHGLAGYNEQFF.

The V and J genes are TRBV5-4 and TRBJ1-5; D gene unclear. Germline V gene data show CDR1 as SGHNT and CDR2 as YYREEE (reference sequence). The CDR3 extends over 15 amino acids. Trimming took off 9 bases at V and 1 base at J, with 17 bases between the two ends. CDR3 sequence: CATQKEGGSNQPQHF. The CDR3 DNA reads TGTGCCACCCAAAAGGAGGGTGGGAGCAATCAGCCCCAGCATTTT. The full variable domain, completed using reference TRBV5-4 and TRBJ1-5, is ETGVTQSPTHLIKTRGQQVTLRCSSQSGHNTVSWYQQALGQGPQFIFQYYREEENGRGNFPPRFSGLQFPNYSSELNVNALELDDSALYLCATQKEGGSNQPQHFGDGTRLSIL.

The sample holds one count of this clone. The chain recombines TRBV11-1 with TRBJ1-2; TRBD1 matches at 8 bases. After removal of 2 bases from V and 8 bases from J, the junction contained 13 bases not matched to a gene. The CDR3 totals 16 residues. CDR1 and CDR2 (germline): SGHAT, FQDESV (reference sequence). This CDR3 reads CASSLSSRTGLEGYTF. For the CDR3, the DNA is TGTGCCAGCAGCTTATCCTCCCGGACAGGGCTTGAAGGCTACACCTTC.

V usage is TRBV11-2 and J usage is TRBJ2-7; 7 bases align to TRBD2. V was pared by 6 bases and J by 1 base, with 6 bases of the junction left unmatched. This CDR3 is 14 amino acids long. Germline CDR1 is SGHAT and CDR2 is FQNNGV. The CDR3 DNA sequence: TGTGCCAGCAGACCTATAGCGGGTTCCTACGAGCAGTACTTC. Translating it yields CASRPIAGSYEQYF.

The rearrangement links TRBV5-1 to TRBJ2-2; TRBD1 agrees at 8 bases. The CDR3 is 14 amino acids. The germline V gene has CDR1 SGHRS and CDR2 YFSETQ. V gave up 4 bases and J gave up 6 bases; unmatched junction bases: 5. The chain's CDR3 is CASSKDRVPGELFF. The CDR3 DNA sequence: TGCGCCAGCAGCAAGGACAGGGTTCCCGGGGAGCTGTTTTTT.

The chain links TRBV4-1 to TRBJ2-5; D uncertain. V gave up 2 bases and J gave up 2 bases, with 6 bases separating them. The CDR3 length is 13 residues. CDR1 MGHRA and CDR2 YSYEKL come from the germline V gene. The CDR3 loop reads CASSQSLQETQYF. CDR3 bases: TGCGCCAGCAGCCAATCCTTGCAAGAGACCCAGTACTTC.

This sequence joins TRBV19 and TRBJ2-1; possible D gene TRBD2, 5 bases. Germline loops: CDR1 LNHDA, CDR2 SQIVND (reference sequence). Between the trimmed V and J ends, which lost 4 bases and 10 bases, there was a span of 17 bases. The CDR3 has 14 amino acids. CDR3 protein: CASSTGQRVGEQFF. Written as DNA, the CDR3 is TGTGCCAGTAGTACGGGTCAGAGGGTTGGGGAGCAGTTCTTC.

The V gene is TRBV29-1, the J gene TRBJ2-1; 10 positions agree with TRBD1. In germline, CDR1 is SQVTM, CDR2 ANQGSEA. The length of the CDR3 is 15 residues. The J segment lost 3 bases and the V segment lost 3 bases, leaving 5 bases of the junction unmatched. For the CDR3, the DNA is TGCAGCGTTGAGCAAAGGGACAGGGGCTACAATGAGCAGTTCTTC. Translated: CSVEQRDRGYNEQFF.

In DNA form, the CDR3 reads TGTGCCAGCAGCCAAGAGAATCAGGGTGGTAACTACGAGCAGTACTTC. As protein: CASSQENQGGNYEQYF. The rearrangement uses TRBV3-1 (or the pseudogene TRBV3-2) and TRBJ2-7; tentative D call: TRBD1 (5 bases). V gave up 0 bases and J gave up 3 bases, with 15 bases separating them. This CDR3 spans 16 amino acids. The germline V gene has CDR1 LGHDT and CDR2 YNNKEL (reference sequence).

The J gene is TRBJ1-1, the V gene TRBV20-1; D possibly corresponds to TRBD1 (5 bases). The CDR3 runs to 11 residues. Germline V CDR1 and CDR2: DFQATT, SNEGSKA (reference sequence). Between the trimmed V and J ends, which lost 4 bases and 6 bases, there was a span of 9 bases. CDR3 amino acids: CSATGMAEAFF. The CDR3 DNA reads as TGCAGTGCTACAGGGATGGCTGAAGCTTTCTTT.

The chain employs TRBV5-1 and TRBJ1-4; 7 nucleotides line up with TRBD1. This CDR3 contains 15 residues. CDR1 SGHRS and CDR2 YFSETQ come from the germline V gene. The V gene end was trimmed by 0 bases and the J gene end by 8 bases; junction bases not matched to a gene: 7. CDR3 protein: CASSLGATGREKLFF. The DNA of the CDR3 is TGCGCCAGCAGCTTGGGAGCGACAGGGCGAGAAAAACTGTTTTTT.

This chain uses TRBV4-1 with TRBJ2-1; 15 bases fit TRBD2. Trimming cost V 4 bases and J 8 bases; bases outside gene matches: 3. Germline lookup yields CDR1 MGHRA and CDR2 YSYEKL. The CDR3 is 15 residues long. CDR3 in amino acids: CASSRGLAGGDEQFF. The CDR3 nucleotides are TGCGCCAGCAGCCGAGGACTAGCGGGAGGGGATGAGCAGTTCTTC.

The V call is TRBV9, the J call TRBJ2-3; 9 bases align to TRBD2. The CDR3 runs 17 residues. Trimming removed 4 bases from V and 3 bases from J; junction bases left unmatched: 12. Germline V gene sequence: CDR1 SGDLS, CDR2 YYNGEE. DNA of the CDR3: TGTGCCAGCAGCCTCGGCGGTGGTAGCGGGAGAACAGATACGCAGTATTTT. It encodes CASSLGGGSGRTDTQYF.

The CDR3 coding sequence is TGTGCCAGCAGCTTATCTAGCGGGAGCACAGATACGCAGTATTTT. It encodes CASSLSSGSTDTQYF. The chain uses TRBV7-6 and TRBJ2-3, with TRBD2 matching over 8 bases. V lost 2 bases, J lost 0 bases, and 1 base stayed unmatched. In germline, CDR1 is SGHVS, CDR2 FNYEAQ. The CDR3 sequence is 15 residues long. Combining the CDR3 with reference TRBV7-6 and TRBJ2-3 gives the whole variable domain GAGVSQSPRYKVTKRGQDVALRCDPISGHVSLYWYRQALGQGPEFLTYFNYEAQQDKSGLPNDRFSAERPEGSISTLTIQRTEQRDSAMYRCASSLSSGSTDTQYFGPGTRLTVL.

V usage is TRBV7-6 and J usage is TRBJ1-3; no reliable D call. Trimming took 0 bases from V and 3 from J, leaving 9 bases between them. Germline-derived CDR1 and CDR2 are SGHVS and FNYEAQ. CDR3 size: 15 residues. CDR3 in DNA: TGTGCCAGCAGCTTAGCGAAGGAGAATGGAAACACCATATATTTT. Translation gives CASSLAKENGNTIYF.

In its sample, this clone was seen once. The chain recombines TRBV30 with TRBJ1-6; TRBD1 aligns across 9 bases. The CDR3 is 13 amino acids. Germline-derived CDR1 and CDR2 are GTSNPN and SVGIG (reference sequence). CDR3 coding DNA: TGTGCTGTTGGGACAGGGATAAATTCACCCCTCCACTTT. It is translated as CAVGTGINSPLHF. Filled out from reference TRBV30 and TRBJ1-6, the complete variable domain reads SQTIHQWPATLVQPVGSPLSLECTVEGTSNPNLYWYRQAAGRGLQLLFYSVGIGQISSEVPQNLSASRPQDRQFILSSKKLLLSDSGFYLCAVGTGINSPLHFGNGTRLTVT.

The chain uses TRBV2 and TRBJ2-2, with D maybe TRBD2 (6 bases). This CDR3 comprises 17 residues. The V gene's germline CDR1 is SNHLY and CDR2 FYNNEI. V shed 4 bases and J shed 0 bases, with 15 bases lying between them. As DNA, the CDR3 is TGTGCCAGCAGTGCTCAGGGAGGCCTCGCGAACACCGGGGAGCTGTTTTTT. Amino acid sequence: CASSAQGGLANTGELFF. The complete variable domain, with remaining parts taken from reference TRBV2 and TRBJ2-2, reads EPEVTQTPSHQVTQMGQEVILRCVPISNHLYFYWYRQILGQKVEFLVSFYNNEISEKSEIFDDQFSVERPDGSNFTLKIRSTKLEDSAMYFCASSAQGGLANTGELFFGEGSRLTVL.

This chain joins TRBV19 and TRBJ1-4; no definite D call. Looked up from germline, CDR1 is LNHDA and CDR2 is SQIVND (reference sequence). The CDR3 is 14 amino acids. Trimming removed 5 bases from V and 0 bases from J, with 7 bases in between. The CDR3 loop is CASSLSATNEKLFF. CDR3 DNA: TGTGCCAGTAGTTTGAGTGCAACTAATGAAAAACTGTTTTTT.

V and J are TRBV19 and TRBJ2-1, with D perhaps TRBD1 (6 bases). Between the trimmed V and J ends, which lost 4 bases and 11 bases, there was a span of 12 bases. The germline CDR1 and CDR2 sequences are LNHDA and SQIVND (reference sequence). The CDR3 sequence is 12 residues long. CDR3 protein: CASSTLQGQQFF. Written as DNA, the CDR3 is TGTGCCAGTAGTACCTTACAGGGTCAGCAGTTCTTC.

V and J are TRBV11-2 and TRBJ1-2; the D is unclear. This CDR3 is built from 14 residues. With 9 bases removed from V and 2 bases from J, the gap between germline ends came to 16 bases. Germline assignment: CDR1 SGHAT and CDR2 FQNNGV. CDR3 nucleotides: TGTGCCAGTCGGGGAGTCAGCCTAAACTATGGCTACACCTTC. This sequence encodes CASRGVSLNYGYTF.

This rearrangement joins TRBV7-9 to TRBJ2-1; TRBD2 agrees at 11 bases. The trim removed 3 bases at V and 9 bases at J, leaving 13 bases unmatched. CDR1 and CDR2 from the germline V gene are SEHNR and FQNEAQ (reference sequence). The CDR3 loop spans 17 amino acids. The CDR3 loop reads CASSFRSGVAGGIEQFF. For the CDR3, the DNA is TGTGCCAGCAGCTTCCGGTCCGGGGTAGCGGGAGGGATTGAGCAGTTCTTC. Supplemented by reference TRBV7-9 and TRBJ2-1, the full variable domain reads DTGVSQNPRHKITKRGQNVTFRCDPISEHNRLYWYRQTLGQGPEFLTYFQNEAQLEKSRLLSDRFSAERPKGSFSTLEIQRTEQGDSAMYLCASSFRSGVAGGIEQFFGPGTRLTVL.